The 11 T cell receptor beta chains listed next were all sequenced from one sample in a study of T cell repertoires in cytomegalovirus infection. TCRdb reprocessed the reads with MiXCR, giving one entry per CDR3 protein. The profile covers approximately 490,000 distinct CDR3 sequences, with about 11% appearing a single time and roughly 10% taken by the ten largest. The specimen sequenced was PBMCs. The receptors come from a human donor in good health (CMV status not recorded). Some clones in this sample may be carry-over from other donors' samples.

This clonotype showed up many times. The V and J genes are TRBV28 and TRBJ2-3; 10 bases are a match to TRBD2. Germline CDR1 is MDHEN and CDR2 is SYDVKM. After removal of 6 bases from V and 4 bases from J, the junction contained 4 bases not matched to a gene. The CDR3 runs to 14 residues. The CDR3 reads CASRASGSADTQYF. As DNA, the CDR3 is TGTGCCAGCAGGGCTAGCGGGAGTGCAGATACGCAGTATTTT.

This clonotype was observed many times. J is TRBJ2-3 and V is TRBV7-9, with D maybe TRBD1 (6 bases). The CDR3 extends over 13 amino acids. Germline CDR1 and CDR2: SEHNR and FQNEAQ (reference sequence). Between the trimmed V and J ends, which lost 4 bases and 5 bases, there was a span of 10 bases. CDR3 nucleotide sequence: TGTGCCAGCAGCTCCAGCAGGGGAGATACGCAGTATTTT. Residues: CASSSSRGDTQYF. Filled out from reference TRBV7-9 and TRBJ2-3, the complete variable domain reads DTGVSQNPRHKITKRGQNVTFRCDPISEHNRLYWYRQTLGQGPEFLTYFQNEAQLEKSRLLSDRFSAERPKGSFSTLEIQRTEQGDSAMYLCASSSSRGDTQYFGPGTRLTVL.

This clonotype was observed a few times. This sequence joins TRBV11-3 and TRBJ2-7; D not certain. Germline assignment: CDR1 SGHNT and CDR2 YENEEA. The CDR3 contains 13 residues. V lost 0 bases, J lost 6 bases, and 9 bases lay in between. The CDR3 region is CASSLEMGGEQYF. CDR3 nucleotide sequence: TGTGCCAGCAGCTTAGAGATGGGTGGCGAGCAGTACTTC.

This clonotype was observed many times. This chain joins TRBV10-3 and TRBJ1-1, with D unclear. CDR3 size: 13 residues. Germline CDR1 ENHRY, CDR2 SYGVKD. V lost 6 bases and J lost 1, with 9 bases in between. CDR3 sequence reads: CAIRPGSNTEAFF. CDR3 sequence (DNA): TGTGCCATCAGACCGGGGTCGAACACTGAAGCTTTCTTT.

Ten or more counts support this clonotype. The chain employs TRBV11-3 and TRBJ2-3; TRBD1 agrees at 8 bases. Losses at the gene ends were 5 bases for V and 2 bases for J; bases not matched to a gene: 6. CDR3 size: 15 residues. CDR1 and CDR2 (germline): SGHNT, YENEEA. CDR3 residues: CASSPGGPSTDTQYF. CDR3 nucleotides: TGTGCCAGCAGCCCAGGGGGCCCATCCACAGATACGCAGTATTTT.

The table lists this clonotype with many counts. The chain joins TRBV7-2 to TRBJ1-2; D may be TRBD1 (6 bases). CDR1 is SGHTA, CDR2 FQGNSA, per germline. This CDR3 is 14 amino acids long. Trimming stripped 8 bases from V and 8 bases from J, with 21 bases between. The CDR3 loop reads CASAAGFSGGGYTF. In DNA form, the CDR3 reads TGTGCCAGCGCCGCGGGCTTTTCCGGGGGCGGCTACACCTTC.

This clonotype was recorded at least ten times. The rearrangement uses TRBV14 and TRBJ1-2; 7 positions agree with TRBD1. Germline V gene lookup returns CDR1 SGHDN and CDR2 FVKESK. This CDR3 has 16 residues. V lost 4 bases, J lost 4 bases, and 12 bases stayed unmatched. CDR3 sequence reads: CASSPTRTGGLYGYTF. The CDR3 DNA reads TGTGCCAGCAGCCCGACTAGGACAGGAGGCCTCTATGGCTACACCTTC.

The gene calls are TRBV7-6 and TRBJ2-1, with 10 bases fitting TRBD2. The CDR3 length is 15 residues. The germline gives CDR1 SGHVS, CDR2 FNYEAQ. J lost 2 bases, V lost 8 bases, and 6 bases had no gene match. The CDR3 loop reads CASGTGTSAYNEQFF. CDR3 DNA sequence: TGTGCCAGCGGCACCGGGACTAGCGCCTACAATGAGCAGTTCTTC.

V gene TRBV20-1 combines with J gene TRBJ2-1; unclear D gene. Trimming took off 5 bases at V and 0 bases at J, with 8 bases between the two ends. This CDR3 spans 13 amino acids. Germline CDR1 is DFQATT and CDR2 is SNEGSKA (reference sequence). CDR3 sequence: CSARRSSYNEQFF. The CDR3 DNA sequence: TGCAGTGCTCGGCGGAGCTCCTACAATGAGCAGTTCTTC.

In its sample, this clonotype was seen a few times. This chain links TRBV3-1 with TRBJ1-4; the D gene is possibly TRBD1 (6 bases). Germline V lookup: CDR1 LGHDT, CDR2 YNNKEL (reference sequence). This CDR3 is 16 amino acids long. V lost 0 bases and J 6 bases, leaving 14 bases between the germline ends. The CDR3 bases are TGTGCCAGCAGCCAAGATCTGGACAGTGGGGATGAAAAACTGTTTTTT. It specifies CASSQDLDSGDEKLFF.

This clonotype has just a few counts. The chain employs TRBV28 and TRBJ1-5, with D unclear. Looked up from germline, CDR1 is MDHEN and CDR2 is SYDVKM. The ends were cut back, 7 bases at V and 3 bases at J, with 13 bases in the middle. The CDR3 covers 14 residues. CDR3 loop: CASTSDQDNQPQHF. For the CDR3, the DNA is TGTGCCAGCACCTCAGACCAAGACAATCAGCCCCAGCATTTT. Using reference TRBV28 and TRBJ1-5 for the parts outside the CDR3, the full variable domain is DVKVTQSSRYLVKRTGEKVFLECVQDMDHENMFWYRQDPGLGLRLIYFSYDVKMKEKGDIPEGYSVSREKKERFSLILESASTNQTSMYLCASTSDQDNQPQHFGDGTRLSIL.